This TCR beta chain was identified during a study of molecular identifiers for immune sequencing clone quantification (dated by TCRdb to the late 2010s). Turning to the overall study: In a replicate experiment, RNA from roughly 20,000 or 100,000 naive CD8 T cells was split into five aliquots, four of which were sequenced. This methods study benchmarked molecular-identifier clustering-based TCR repertoire sequencing (MIDCIRS) and TCR RNA copy counting, using CD8 T cells to do so. Results the study describes overall, beyond this receptor: The naive libraries included spiked-in Jurkat TCR RNA (about nine copies' worth), and this Jurkat TCR RNA is not part of the donor repertoire. When barcode sub-clustering was not used, chimeric consensus sequences inflated TCR diversity, with chimeras reaching as high as 47%. About 3 recovered TCR RNA copies per cell were obtained by modeling, versus around 10 by digital PCR, implying a capture efficiency of 30% to 35%. Spiked-in Jurkat TCR RNA equal to a single cell's worth was reported to be detectable even within 1,200,000 naive CD8 T cells. The sizes of highly expanded clones could end up underestimated when identical TCR molecules share a barcode. In CMV-specific effector cells, clones with more than 20 RNA copies accounted for over 97% of molecules, whereas in naive cells such clones accounted for under 1%.

CDR1 and CDR2, per the germline V gene, are MDHEN and SYDVKM. The V end loses 3 bases and the J end loses 0 bases, and a stretch of 10 bases separates them. Inclusive of the bounding cysteine and phenylalanine, the CDR3 is 15 residues long. The entry retains the CDR3 DNA only, 45 bases that are in frame from base 1. Libraries of naive CD8 T cells were built from about 20,000 to 1,000,000 sorted cells, with 10%, 30% or 50% of the purified RNA used. Naive CD8 T cells, defined as CD8+CD4-CCR7+CD45RA+, were FACS-sorted into RLT Plus buffer on a BD FACSAria II. To test detection sensitivity, Jurkat RNA equal to under 13 TCR copies was added to samples of roughly 18,000-1,100,000 naive CD8 T cells. CD8 T cells were enriched using RosetteSep CD8+ T Cell Enrichment Cocktail and Ficoll-Paque, and the enriched cells then underwent ACK red cell lysis. This clonotype was detected ten times or more. The target of this receptor is not known. No base quality information exists; no much larger clone differs at one position.

Receptor amplification or capture employed PCR. TCRdb records Illumina HiSeq 4000 as the sequencer. Preparation of bulk TCR libraries followed a previously described approach, with the TCR primers listed in Table S5. Total RNA was purified with the Qiagen AllPrep DNA/RNA kit. Before analysis, reads from multiple sequencing runs of the same library were pooled. For the original study's pipeline: Reads were retained only if their TCR constant sequence matched exactly, and those retained reads were trimmed to 150 nt and grouped according to their 12-nt molecular barcodes. Reads inside each barcode group were sub-clustered using a 15% Levenshtein threshold, and a quality-weighted consensus sequence was constructed for each RNA molecule. Non-functional sequences were filtered out, along with any lower-count sequence sitting one edit away from another sequence. On the basis of fitting two negative binomial distributions, barcode sub-clusters with fewer than 20% of the maximum read count were discarded. TCRdb's own reprocessing of the public reads used fastp at Q25 and MiXCR and kept productive beta chains. Records with the same CDR3 protein are collapsed into one entry carrying the most frequent genes and DNA. The V and J calls were not made by the authors but by TCRdb's processing. For this sample the table gives approximately 54,000 distinct CDR3 sequences, of which approximately 26% were detected only once. Under 2% of the sample comes from the top ten.

This sequence uses TRBV28 and TRBJ2-3, with a weak D call of TRBD2 (5 bases match). The sample taken for sequencing was naive CD8+ T cells from blood, with Jurkat cell RNA spiked in. The cell subset or site label on this specimen signifies: FACS-sorted CD8+CD4-CCR7+CD45RA+ naive T cells. The clonotype was recovered from a human donor in good health. Some libraries in this study had Jurkat cell RNA spiked in. The nucleotides are TGTGCCAGCAGTTTGCTAGCTGGGAGCACAGATACGCAGTATTTT. Protein translation: CASSLLAGSTDTQYF.